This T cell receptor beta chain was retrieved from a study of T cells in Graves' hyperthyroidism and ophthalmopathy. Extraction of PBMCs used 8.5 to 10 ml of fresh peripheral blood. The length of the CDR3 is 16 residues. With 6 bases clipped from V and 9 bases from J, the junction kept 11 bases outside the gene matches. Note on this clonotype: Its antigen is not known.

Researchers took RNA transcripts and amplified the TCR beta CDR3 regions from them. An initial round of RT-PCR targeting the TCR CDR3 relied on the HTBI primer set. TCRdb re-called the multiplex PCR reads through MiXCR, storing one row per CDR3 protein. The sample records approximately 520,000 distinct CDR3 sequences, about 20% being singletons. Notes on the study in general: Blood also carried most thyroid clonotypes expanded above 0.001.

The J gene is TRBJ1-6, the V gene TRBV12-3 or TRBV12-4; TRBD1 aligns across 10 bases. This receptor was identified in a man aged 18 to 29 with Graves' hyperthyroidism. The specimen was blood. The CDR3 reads CASRDGTGDRRSPLHF. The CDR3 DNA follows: TGTGCCAGCAGAGATGGGACAGGGGATCGCCGTTCACCCCTCCACTTT.